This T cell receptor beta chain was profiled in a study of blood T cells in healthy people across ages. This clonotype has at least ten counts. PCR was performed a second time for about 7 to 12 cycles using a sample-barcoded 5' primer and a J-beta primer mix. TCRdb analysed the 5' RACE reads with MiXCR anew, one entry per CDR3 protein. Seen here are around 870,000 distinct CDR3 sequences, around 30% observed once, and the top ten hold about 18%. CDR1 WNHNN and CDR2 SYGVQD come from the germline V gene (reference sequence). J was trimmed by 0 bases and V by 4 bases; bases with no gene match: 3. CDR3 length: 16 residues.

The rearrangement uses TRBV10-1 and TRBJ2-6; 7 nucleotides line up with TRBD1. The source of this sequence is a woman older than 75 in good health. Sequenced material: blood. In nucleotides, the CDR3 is TGCGCCAGCAGTGGGACAGGCCACTCTGGGGCCAACGTCCTGACTTTC. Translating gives CASSGTGHSGANVLTF.